The 25 T cell receptor beta chains below were found in one sample sequenced in a study of T cell responses to AZD1222 COVID-19 vaccine. Profiled with immunoSEQ multiplex PCR; TCRdb holds only in-frame clones, not every one. Among about 120,000 clones, 70% to 90% were seen once, and the ten largest hold 17%. The input for sequencing was peripheral blood, taken 28 days after the second AZD1222 dose. Source of these receptors: an adult who received the AZD1222 COVID-19 vaccine.

The chain links TRBV10-3 to TRBJ1-3; D is ambiguous. The CDR3 consists of 12 residues. CDR1 ENHRY and CDR2 SYGVKD come from the germline V gene. V gave up 11 bases and J gave up 4 bases, with 12 bases separating them. The CDR3 sequence: CASSGVGNTIYF. The CDR3 region has the DNA TGTGCCTCGTCGGGTGTCGGAAACACCATATATTTT.

This clone was seen just once. This sequence joins TRBV9 and TRBJ1-2, with D tentatively TRBD1 (6 bases). This CDR3 has 18 residues. CDR1 is SGDLS, CDR2 YYNGEE, per germline. V was pared by 0 bases and J by 3 bases, with 21 bases between. CDR3 protein: CASSVGGKIGGAHYGYTF. Written as DNA, the CDR3 is TGTGCCAGCAGCGTAGGGGGTAAGATTGGGGGCGCCCACTATGGCTACACCTTC.

This clone was recorded only once. The chain combines TRBV13 with TRBJ1-5; the D is unclear. CDR3 length: 13 residues. V gave up 1 base and J gave up 5 bases, with 6 bases separating them. Germline-derived CDR1 and CDR2 are PRHDT and FYEKMQ (reference sequence). The CDR3 nucleotides read TGTGCCAGCAGCTTAGCCAGGTATCAGCCCCAGCATTTT. Translating it yields CASSLARYQPQHF.

This chain connects TRBV28 to TRBJ2-2; 9 positions agree with TRBD1. Germline CDR1 and CDR2: MDHEN and SYDVKM. V dropped 6 bases and J dropped 4; count of bases not matched to a gene: 9. The CDR3 is made up of 16 amino acids. The CDR3 spells CASRATGTGITGELFF. CDR3 bases: TGTGCCAGCAGGGCAACCGGGACAGGGATCACCGGGGAGCTGTTTTTT.

J is TRBJ1-6 and V is TRBV13; D gene uncertain. Looked up from germline, CDR1 is PRHDT and CDR2 is FYEKMQ (reference sequence). This CDR3 spans 14 amino acids. Trimming left V 5 bases short and J 10 bases short, with 15 bases between. CDR3 DNA sequence: TGTGCCAGCAGCCCGCGGGAGCCCATCTCACCCCTCCACTTT. Protein sequence: CASSPREPISPLHF.

This chain connects TRBV7-9 to TRBJ2-7; 7 nucleotides agree with TRBD1. This CDR3 region has 12 residues. Germline values: CDR1 SEHNR, CDR2 FQNEAQ (reference sequence). V lost 6 bases, J lost 7 bases, and 6 bases stayed unmatched. The CDR3 loop reads CASRTGVGEQYF. The CDR3 DNA sequence: TGTGCCAGCAGAACAGGGGTGGGGGAGCAGTACTTC.

The gene calls are TRBV11-2 and TRBJ2-1, with D possibly being TRBD2 (5 bases). CDR3 length equals 16 residues. Germline CDR1 is SGHAT and CDR2 is FQNNGV. V shed 2 bases and J shed 0 bases, with 11 bases lying between them. CDR3 amino acids: CASSLFPTSSYNEQFF. CDR3 nucleotide sequence: TGTGCCAGCAGCTTATTTCCCACTAGCTCCTACAATGAGCAGTTCTTC.

V usage is TRBV5-6 and J usage is TRBJ2-3, with TRBD1 identical over 9 bases. V shed 3 bases, J shed 3 bases, and the junction held 8 bases outside the gene matches. There are 16 residues in the CDR3. The germline V gene has CDR1 SGHDT and CDR2 YYEEEE. CDR3 in amino acids: CASSYIDRGSTDTQYF. Written as DNA, the CDR3 is TGTGCCAGCAGCTATATAGACAGGGGGTCAACAGATACGCAGTATTTT. The entire variable domain, with the rest obtained from reference TRBV5-6 and TRBJ2-3, is as follows: DAGVTQSPTHLIKTRGQQVTLRCSPKSGHDTVSWYQQALGQGPQFIFQYYEEEERQRGNFPDRFSGHQFPNYSSELNVNALLLGDSALYLCASSYIDRGSTDTQYFGPGTRLTVL.

This clone came up a few times. This sequence joins TRBV20-1 and TRBJ2-5; D gene unclear. V was trimmed by 5 bases and J by 0 bases, leaving 10 bases between them. There are 13 residues in the CDR3. The V gene's germline CDR1 is DFQATT and CDR2 SNEGSKA (reference sequence). CDR3 sequence (DNA): TGCAGTGCTGGTGGACGGTACCAAGAGACCCAGTACTTC. Translating gives CSAGGRYQETQYF.

This clone was detected a few times. This rearrangement joins TRBV11-2 to TRBJ1-4; D unclear. With 3 bases removed from V and 10 bases from J, the gap between germline ends came to 6 bases. CDR1 SGHAT and CDR2 FQNNGV come from the germline V gene. The CDR3 totals 11 residues. The CDR3 DNA reads as TGTGCCAGCAGCTTTGATGGAAAACTGTTTTTT. Its translation: CASSFDGKLFF.

V and J are TRBV3-1 (or the pseudogene TRBV3-2) and TRBJ2-5; tentatively, D is TRBD1 (7 bases). V was trimmed by 4 bases and J by 2 bases, leaving 20 bases between them. There are 17 residues in the CDR3. The V gene's germline CDR1 is LGHDT and CDR2 YNNKEL (reference sequence). The CDR3 here is CASSPQWRAGGQETQYF. The CDR3 DNA reads as TGTGCCAGCAGCCCCCAGTGGCGGGCAGGGGGGCAAGAGACCCAGTACTTC.

The CDR3 is CASSEGETFNQPQHF. The DNA of the CDR3 is TGTGCCAGCAGTGAGGGAGAGACGTTCAATCAGCCCCAGCATTTT. V is TRBV6-1 and J is TRBJ1-5; D unclear. Germline CDR1 reads MNHNS; CDR2 reads SASEGT. Trimming left V 3 bases short and J 3 bases short, with 12 bases between. The CDR3 covers 15 residues.

This chain links TRBV27 with TRBJ2-7, with D unresolved. The germline gives CDR1 MNHEY, CDR2 SMNVEV (reference sequence). V gave up 2 bases and J gave up 2 bases, with 7 bases separating them. The CDR3 is made up of 13 amino acids. CDR3 in DNA: TGTGCCAGCAGTTTAGGCCCAACCTACGAGCAGTACTTC. Its translation is CASSLGPTYEQYF.

V and J are TRBV7-9 and TRBJ2-7; D remains unclear. The CDR3 is made up of 12 amino acids. Germline V gene data show CDR1 as SEHNR and CDR2 as FQNEAQ (reference sequence). The V and J ends lost 3 bases and 4 bases respectively, with 7 bases between them. This chain's CDR3 is CASSLRLYEQYF. In DNA, the CDR3 is TGTGCCAGCAGCTTGAGACTTTACGAGCAGTACTTC. The full variable domain, in which reference TRBV7-9 and TRBJ2-7 provide the parts outside the CDR3, is DTGVSQNPRHKITKRGQNVTFRCDPISEHNRLYWYRQTLGQGPEFLTYFQNEAQLEKSRLLSDRFSAERPKGSFSTLEIQRTEQGDSAMYLCASSLRLYEQYFGPGTRLTVT.

This chain links TRBV4-3 with TRBJ1-2; D uncertain. This CDR3 is 14 amino acids long. The V end was cut by 0 bases, the J end by 8 bases, with 13 bases between. CDR1 and CDR2 from the germline V gene are LGHNA and YSLEER. In nucleotides, the CDR3 is TGCGCCAGCAGCCAAGATAGGGCCGGCCCCGGCTACACCTTC. Translation: CASSQDRAGPGYTF.

The rearrangement links TRBV5-1 to TRBJ2-1, with 8 nucleotides matching TRBD2. The V gene's germline CDR1 is SGHRS and CDR2 YFSETQ. There are 15 residues in the CDR3. V trimming: 1 base; J trimming: 3 bases; junction bases outside the gene matches: 3. CDR3 sequence reads: CASSLLAGGYNEQFF. CDR3 nucleotide sequence: TGCGCCAGCAGCTTGTTGGCGGGGGGCTACAATGAGCAGTTCTTC.

V and J are TRBV9 and TRBJ1-1, with D possibly TRBD1 on 6 matching bases. V gave up 4 bases and J gave up 7 bases, with 17 bases separating them. The CDR3 loop spans 14 amino acids. Germline assignment: CDR1 SGDLS and CDR2 YYNGEE. The CDR3 sequence is CASSSVSGVGEAFF. CDR3 DNA: TGTGCCAGCAGCAGCGTGTCAGGGGTGGGTGAAGCTTTCTTT.

V usage is TRBV7-6 and J usage is TRBJ1-5, with D maybe TRBD1 (6 bases). Germline V lookup: CDR1 SGHVS, CDR2 FNYEAQ. The CDR3 sequence is 15 residues long. Trimming cost V 3 bases and J 3 bases, with 12 bases left between them. The CDR3 coding sequence is TGTGCCAGCAGCTTTTTCAGGGGTGTCAATCAGCCCCAGCATTTT. It encodes CASSFFRGVNQPQHF. Together with reference TRBV7-6 and TRBJ1-5, the CDR3 gives the full variable domain: GAGVSQSPRYKVTKRGQDVALRCDPISGHVSLYWYRQALGQGPEFLTYFNYEAQQDKSGLPNDRFSAERPEGSISTLTIQRTEQRDSAMYRCASSFFRGVNQPQHFGDGTRLSIL.

The rearrangement joins TRBV6-1 to TRBJ1-2; a possible D gene is TRBD1 (5 bases). Trimming left V 0 bases short and J 7 bases short, with 18 bases between. The germline CDR1 and CDR2 sequences are MNHNS and SASEGT. The CDR3 is 16 residues long. The DNA for the CDR3 is TGTGCCAGCAGTGAAGCGCAGGGCCAGCCACCTTTTGGCTACACCTTC. Encoded protein: CASSEAQGQPPFGYTF.

The gene calls are TRBV4-3 and TRBJ1-1; D is perhaps TRBD1 (6 bases). Trimming pared 6 bases from V and 7 bases from J, leaving 15 bases between. The germline V gene has CDR1 LGHNA and CDR2 YSLEER. CDR3 size: 13 residues. The CDR3 reads CASSLSGAREAFF. DNA of the CDR3: TGCGCCAGCAGTCTCTCAGGGGCTCGTGAAGCTTTCTTT.

The rearrangement joins TRBV11-2 to TRBJ2-1; tentative D call: TRBD2 (5 bases). The CDR3 is 15 amino acids. In germline, CDR1 is SGHAT, CDR2 FQNNGV. The V end was cut by 1 base, the J end by 3 bases, with 10 bases between. The CDR3 sequence is CASSLGGSFYNEQFF. In DNA form, the CDR3 reads TGTGCCAGCAGCTTAGGCGGGTCTTTCTACAATGAGCAGTTCTTC. Full variable domain (missing parts from reference TRBV11-2 and TRBJ2-1): EAGVAQSPRYKIIEKRQSVAFWCNPISGHATLYWYQQILGQGPKLLIQFQNNGVVDDSQLPKDRFSAERLKGVDSTLKIQPAKLEDSAVYLCASSLGGSFYNEQFFGPGTRLTVL.

This clone was counted at least ten times. The CDR3 DNA follows: TGTGCCAGCAGTTCTTCCGGGACACAGGCCTACACCTTC. Translated, it gives CASSSSGTQAYTF. The chain is built from TRBV7-2 and TRBJ1-2, with TRBD1 as a possible D gene (6 bases). V was clipped by 6 bases and J by 10 bases, with 18 bases between them. The germline V gene has CDR1 SGHTA and CDR2 FQGNSA. The CDR3 runs 13 residues.

The V gene is TRBV7-8, the J gene TRBJ2-7; 8 nucleotides agree with TRBD1. The CDR3 loop spans 14 amino acids. Germline CDR1 reads SGHVS; CDR2 reads FQNEAQ. V shed 3 bases, J shed 7 bases, and the junction held 8 bases outside the gene matches. The CDR3 nucleotides read TGTGCCAGCAGCTTCAGTCAGGGGGCAGGAGAGCAGTACTTC. It translates to CASSFSQGAGEQYF.

The chain joins TRBV9 to TRBJ1-2; a possible D gene is TRBD1 (6 bases). V gave up 3 bases and J gave up 4 bases, with 16 bases separating them. Germline-derived CDR1 and CDR2 are SGDLS and YYNGEE. The CDR3 runs 15 residues. DNA of the CDR3: TGTGCCAGCAGCGACAAGCTACAGGGATTCTATGGCTACACCTTC. Protein product: CASSDKLQGFYGYTF.

This chain joins TRBV9 and TRBJ1-2; 8 nucleotides agree with TRBD1. The trim removed 4 bases at V and 8 bases at J, leaving 16 bases unmatched. CDR3 length: 16 amino acids. From germline, CDR1 is SGDLS and CDR2 YYNGEE. CDR3 coding DNA: TGTGCCAGCAGCCCAGGCCGGATTGGACAGGGCCAAGGCTACACCTTC. This translates into CASSPGRIGQGQGYTF.